This T cell receptor beta chain was sequenced during a study of shared clonotypes between healthy human individuals (dated by TCRdb to 2019 to 2021). About the full investigation: The cohort comprised a couple of women and a few men aged 18 to 49 years. Per donor, three plates each were used for CD4 naive and CD4 memory, two for CD8 naive, and one for CD8 memory. To estimate repertoire size and how much clonotypes are shared between individuals, the study performed deep sequencing of blood TCR repertoires from 4 to 6 healthy adults. Different laboratories and diverse techniques were used to prepare libraries and sequence TCR repertoires, to increase sequencing depth and limit assay-specific biases. Per donor, leukapheresis produced somewhere between about 0.85 and 8.9 billion PBMCs. The full study reports these points: Sampling was limited to blood, and TCR repertoires in tissue likely differ from TCR repertoires in blood. Clonotypes shared by all four sorted-subset donors showed higher generation probabilities than non-shared clonotypes. Approximately 5% of naive CD4, 3.5% of naive CD8, approximately 2.2% of memory CD4, and less than 0.45% of memory CD8 clonotypes were shared across a few donors. Based on pairwise subsampling, the degree of clonotype sharing among donors was expected to be affected by sequencing depth. Because the study included a small number of donors, the genetic and exposure-history diversity represented was limited. Even with the large sequencing depth, rarefaction of the sorted-subset datasets indicated that sequencing was incomplete. Naive subsets generally had larger estimated clonotype richness than memory subsets did.

Using the deep immunoSEQ assay, multiplex PCR amplified TCR CDR3 regions from genomic DNA. Genomic DNA extracted from each cell subset was distributed evenly over all wells of several immunoSEQ 96-well plates, and each plate served as one replicate. Each replicate PCR for sorted subsets received around 0.2 ug genomic DNA, equal to about 30,000 T cell genomes. The purified libraries were quantified using a Qubit 3.0 fluorometer, sized with a Bioanalyzer 2100, and then quantified again using the KAPA Library Quantification kit. Each immunoSEQ 96-well plate was sequenced on its own single-read 150-cycle Illumina NextSeq 550 flow cell. As for the authors' bioinformatics: Because only junctional sequences without quality scores were contained in the immunoSEQ output, filtering matching that applied to full-length reads could not be performed. Sequences were annotated with PyIR, a Python wrapper for IgBLAST v1.9, using IMGT germline references to assign V/J genes and CDR3. Any read was removed if the V/J assignment was weak (E-value above 1e-6), the CDR3 was missing, or the read contained stop codons, out-of-frame junctions, or ambiguous translated residues. V3J clonotypes were defined as sequences sharing an identical inferred V gene, J gene, and CDR3 amino acid sequence. To compute the percentage overlap between repertoires, the number of shared unique clonotypes was divided by the size of the smaller repertoire. Richness of each repertoire was evaluated using RTK rarefaction, the Chao1 estimator, and Recon v2.1 estimates of unobserved clonotypes. Generation probabilities for all TCRbeta clonotypes obtained by the gDNA method from several donors were computed using OLGA. The immuneACCESS repertoire file appears here via TCRdb, limited to in-frame rearrangements. These files lack a portion of the clones; in checked studies, under half of the deficit traces to unresolved V genes, and the cause of the others is not known. V and J calls and clone size are copied from that table; D and trimming were computed from the DNA. In all, the sample holds 800,000 to 1,200,000 clones, and approximately 80% of those were seen once. The ten top clones hold 0.52% of the sample.

About this clone: This receptor's antigen is unknown. No per-base quality is available; no much larger clone lies one base away.

Healthy HIV-negative adults with no recently reported acute infections or vaccinations were included as donors. All donors were Caucasian adults living in Nashville, Tennessee, USA. CD4+ T cells were enriched by magnetic negative selection; naive cells were then positively selected on CD45RA, and the negative fraction formed the memory subset. Blood was obtained by leukapheresis, after which PBMCs were separated by Ficoll-Histopaque density gradient centrifugation and cryopreserved in liquid nitrogen vapor phase. Analytical flow cytometry was used to check the purity and quantity of each magnetically sorted T cell population. Each sorted fraction had its genomic DNA isolated and then quantified by UV absorbance on a Nanodrop 2000c. The CDR3 contains 15 residues, cysteine and phenylalanine counted. The entry retains the CDR3 DNA only, 45 bases that are in frame from base 1. V is cut back by 1 base and J by 7 bases, with 5 bases in the junction unmatched. For CDR1 and CDR2, the germline V gene lists SGHDT and YYEEEE.

Sequencing was done on a sample of memory CD4+ T cells from PBMCs. In the paper's terms, the cell subset or site label means: CD45RA-negative fraction. The sequence joins TRBV5-6 to TRBJ1-4, and 9 bases in between align with TRBD1. This TCR derives from a man between 18 and 35 years old in good health. Some clones in this sample may be carry-over from other donors' samples. The sequenced DNA: TGTGCCAGCAGCTTGTTTGGGGACAGGGTTGAAAAACTGTTTTTT. It translates to CASSLFGDRVEKLFF.